The T cell receptor (beta chain) under discussion was sequenced for a study of blood T cell repertoires in COVID-19. Per germline, CDR1 SGDLS and CDR2 YYNGEE. The V and J ends lost 0 bases and 0 bases respectively, with 7 bases between them. This CDR3 contains 15 residues. Across 20 to 25 US areas, participants ranged in age from about 18 to 100 years. Categorization into cohorts depended on clinical history that participants reported. Per the authors' pipeline: Amplification of reference gene primers was used by the study to estimate nucleated cell counts. Sequenced by immunoSEQ multiplex PCR; TCRdb stores in-frame clones only, minus some. The V and J calls and clone size are taken from that table; D and trimming were inferred from the DNA. The sample lists approximately 190,000 clones, roughly 82% occurring once.

Sequences were obtained from PBMCs or T cells enriched from blood (not recorded which). The origin of this receptor is an older woman with acute COVID-19. This sequence joins TRBV9 and TRBJ2-1; D remains ambiguous. CDR3 residues: CASSVGLSSYNEQFF. The CDR3 DNA reads as TGTGCCAGCAGCGTAGGCCTAAGCTCCTACAATGAGCAGTTCTTC.